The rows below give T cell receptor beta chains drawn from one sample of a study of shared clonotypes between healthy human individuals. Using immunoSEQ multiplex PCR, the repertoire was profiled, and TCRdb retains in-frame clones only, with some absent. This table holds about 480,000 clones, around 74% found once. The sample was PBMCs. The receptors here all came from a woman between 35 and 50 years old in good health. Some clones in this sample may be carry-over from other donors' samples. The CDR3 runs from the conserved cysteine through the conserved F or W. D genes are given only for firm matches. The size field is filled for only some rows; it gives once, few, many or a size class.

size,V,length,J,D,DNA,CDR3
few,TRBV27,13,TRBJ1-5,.,TGTGCCAGCAGCCCAACATATGATCAGCCCCAGCATTTT,CASSPTYDQPQHF
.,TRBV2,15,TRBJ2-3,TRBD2,TGTGCCAGCAGTGAAGGGACTAGCGGCGCAGATACGCAGTATTTT,CASSEGTSGADTQYF
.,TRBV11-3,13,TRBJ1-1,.,TGTGCCAGCAGCTCTGACAAAGACACTGAAGCTTTCTTT,CASSSDKDTEAFF
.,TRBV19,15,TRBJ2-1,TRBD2,TGTGCCAGTAGTGTCAGACTAGCGTCGGTCCATGAGCAGTTCTTC,CASSVRLASVHEQFF
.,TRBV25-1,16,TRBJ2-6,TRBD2,TGTGCCAGCAGTGTATGGGGGGGCTCTGGGGCCAACGTCCTGACTTTC,CASSVWGGSGANVLTF
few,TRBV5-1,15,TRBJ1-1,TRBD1,TGCGCCAGCAGACAGGACGGGCGGACAGGGACTGAAGCTTTCTTT,CASRQDGRTGTEAFF
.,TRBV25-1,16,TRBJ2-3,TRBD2,TGTGCCAGCAGTGACCCTAGCGGGAGAGGGGCAGATACGCAGTATTTT,CASSDPSGRGADTQYF
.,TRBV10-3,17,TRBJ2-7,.,TGTGCCATCACCCGAAAGGCTGGCGGCGGCGACTCCTACGAGCAGTACTTC,CAITRKAGGGDSYEQYF
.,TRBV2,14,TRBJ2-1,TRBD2,TGTGCCAGCAGGACTAGCGGGAGAGGGAATGAGCAGTTCTTC,CASRTSGRGNEQFF
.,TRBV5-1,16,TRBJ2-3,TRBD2,TGCGCCAGCAGCTCCAGGACTAGCGGAACCACAGATACGCAGTATTTT,CASSSRTSGTTDTQYF
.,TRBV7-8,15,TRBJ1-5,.,TGTGCCAGCAGCTTACAGAGAGGGAGCAATCAGCCCCAGCATTTT,CASSLQRGSNQPQHF
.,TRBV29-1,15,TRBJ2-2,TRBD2,TGCAGCGTTCGTAGCGGGAGCGCAGGAACCGGGGAGCTGTTTTTT,CSVRSGSAGTGELFF
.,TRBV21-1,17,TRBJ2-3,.,TGTGCCAGCAGCAAAGGAGGTGGCGGGAGGGCCATGGATACGCAGTATTTT,CASSKGGGGRAMDTQYF
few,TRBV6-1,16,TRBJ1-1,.,TGTGCCAGCAGTGAATGGCCAGGGGAAGGTGGCACTGAAGCTTTCTTT,CASSEWPGEGGTEAFF
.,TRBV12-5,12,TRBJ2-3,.,TGTGCTAGTGGTTTGGTGGACCATACGCAGTATTTT,CASGLVDHTQYF
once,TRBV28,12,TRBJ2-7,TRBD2,TGTGCCAGCAGACTTCCGGGGGGCGAGCAGTACTTC,CASRLPGGEQYF
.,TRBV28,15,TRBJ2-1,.,TGTGCCAGCAGTTTGTCCGGACGGAATTACAATGAGCAGTTCTTC,CASSLSGRNYNEQFF
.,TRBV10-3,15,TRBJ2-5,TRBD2,TGTGCCATCAGTGAGCGACTAGCGGGACAAGAGACCCAGTACTTC,CAISERLAGQETQYF
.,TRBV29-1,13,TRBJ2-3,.,TGCAGCGTTGTTTATGGACTCCGAGATACGCAGTATTTT,CSVVYGLRDTQYF
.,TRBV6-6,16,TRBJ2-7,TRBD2,TGTGCCAGCAGTTACCCGGGACTAGAGAGCTCCTACGAGCAGTACTTC,CASSYPGLESSYEQYF
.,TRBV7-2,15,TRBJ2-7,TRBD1,TGTGCCAGCAGCTTAGAGGGGGCCAACTCCTACGAGCAGTACTTC,CASSLEGANSYEQYF